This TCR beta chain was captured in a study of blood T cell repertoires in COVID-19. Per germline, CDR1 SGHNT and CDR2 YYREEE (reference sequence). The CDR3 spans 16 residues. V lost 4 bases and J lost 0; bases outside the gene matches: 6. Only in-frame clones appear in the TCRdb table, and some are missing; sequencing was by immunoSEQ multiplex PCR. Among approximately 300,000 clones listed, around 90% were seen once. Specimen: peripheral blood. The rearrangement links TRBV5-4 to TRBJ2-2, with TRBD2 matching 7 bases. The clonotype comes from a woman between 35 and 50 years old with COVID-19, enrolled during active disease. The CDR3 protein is CASSPGGSANTGELFF. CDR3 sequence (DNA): TGTGCCAGCAGCCCGGGAGGATCGGCGAACACCGGGGAGCTGTTTTTT.